These 30 T cell receptor beta chains were all obtained from the same sample, sequenced in a study of blood T cell repertoires in COVID-19 (dated by TCRdb to the early 2020s). Library preparation was by the immunoSEQ multiplex PCR assay. TCRdb carries this immuneACCESS record with in-frame sequences only. Its versions omit some clonotypes, under half of them owing to an unresolved V gene in the studies checked, with the rest unexplained. In this sample the table shows around 300,000 clones, roughly nine tenths of which occur a single time. The ten largest clonotypes hold 6% to 7% of the sample. The specimen was PBMCs or T cells enriched from blood (not recorded which). These receptors came from a middle-aged woman who had recovered from COVID-19.

The rearrangement joins TRBV4-3 to TRBJ1-1; the D is unclear. Germline V gene sequence: CDR1 LGHNA, CDR2 YSLEER. V lost 1 base, J lost 1 base, and 10 bases lay in between. The CDR3 covers 15 residues. The CDR3: CASSQATGGNTEAFF. The CDR3, as DNA: TGCGCCAGCAGCCAAGCGACGGGTGGGAACACTGAAGCTTTCTTT.

The V and J genes are TRBV20-1 and TRBJ1-2; unclear D gene. The CDR3 extends over 12 amino acids. Per the germline V gene, CDR1 is DFQATT and CDR2 is SNEGSKA (reference sequence). V lost 3 bases to trimming and J lost 6 bases, with 11 bases between them. The CDR3 here is CSASAGGDGYTF. The CDR3 bases are TGCAGTGCTAGTGCGGGTGGAGATGGCTACACCTTC.

This chain links TRBV9 with TRBJ1-5, with 7 bases aligning to TRBD1. V shed 2 bases, J shed 3 bases, and the junction held 5 bases outside the gene matches. The CDR3 is 15 residues long. CDR1 is SGDLS and CDR2 is YYNGEE in the germline V gene. The CDR3 coding sequence is TGTGCCAGCAGCGTCGGAGGGGGCCACAATCAGCCCCAGCATTTT. It specifies CASSVGGGHNQPQHF.

The rearrangement uses TRBV18 and TRBJ2-2; 11 bases fit TRBD1. The V gene's germline CDR1 is KGHSH and CDR2 LQKENI. J gave up 5 bases and V 0 bases, and 5 bases lay outside the gene matches. CDR3 length equals 17 residues. In DNA, the CDR3 is TGTGCCAGCTCACCACCGGACAGGGGGCGAGGTACCGGGGAGCTGTTTTTT. This codes for CASSPPDRGRGTGELFF.

This rearrangement joins TRBV28 to TRBJ1-5, with a weak D call TRBD1 (6 bases). The germline CDR1 and CDR2 sequences are MDHEN and SYDVKM. The CDR3 contains 12 residues. V lost 11 bases to trimming and J lost 0 bases, with 8 bases between them. The CDR3 reads CAGGVSNQPQHF. The CDR3 nucleotides read TGTGCCGGGGGCGTTAGCAATCAGCCCCAGCATTTT.

The V and J genes are TRBV7-9 and TRBJ2-7; 8 nucleotides match TRBD2. With V trimmed by 5 bases and J by 6 bases, 15 bases remained unmatched. The CDR3 is 16 residues long. Germline V gene data show CDR1 as SEHNR and CDR2 as FQNEAQ (reference sequence). CDR3 residues: CASSPGTGGPGLEQYF. The CDR3 region has the DNA TGTGCCAGCAGCCCCGGGACGGGAGGGCCGGGTCTCGAGCAGTACTTC.

The V call is TRBV27, the J call TRBJ1-5; 10 bases map to TRBD1. The CDR3 has 18 residues. Germline CDR1 reads MNHEY; CDR2 reads SMNVEV (reference sequence). The trim removed 0 bases at V and 4 bases at J, leaving 9 bases unmatched. CDR3 sequence reads: CASSLSDRGPDANQPQHF. CDR3 bases: TGTGCCAGCAGTTTATCCGACAGGGGGCCCGACGCTAATCAGCCCCAGCATTTT.

The chain joins TRBV5-1 to TRBJ2-5; D is unclear. CDR3 length equals 16 residues. The V and J ends lost 4 bases and 1 base respectively, with 17 bases between them. Per the germline V gene, CDR1 is SGHRS and CDR2 is YFSETQ. Here the CDR3 reads CASSPLSLAAQETQYF. As DNA, the CDR3 is TGCGCCAGCAGCCCACTCTCTTTAGCCGCCCAAGAGACCCAGTACTTC.

The V gene is TRBV28, the J gene TRBJ2-7; 7 bases are shared with TRBD1. This CDR3 is 14 amino acids long. The J segment lost 7 bases and the V segment lost 7 bases, leaving 13 bases of the junction unmatched. Looked up from germline, CDR1 is MDHEN and CDR2 is SYDVKM. In DNA, the CDR3 is TGTGCCAGCAAATCCGGGACAGACTCTCGTGAGCAGTACTTC. Residues: CASKSGTDSREQYF.

This chain connects TRBV7-3 to TRBJ2-5; TRBD2 might be the D (5 bases). This CDR3 contains 13 residues. Trimming took 1 base from V and 2 from J, leaving 5 bases between them. Germline V CDR1 and CDR2: SGHTA, FQGTGA. The CDR3 reads CASSLKRQETQYF. The DNA for the CDR3 is TGTGCCAGCAGCTTAAAGCGGCAAGAGACCCAGTACTTC.

The gene calls are TRBV4-1 and TRBJ2-1; TRBD1 aligns across 12 bases. Germline values: CDR1 MGHRA, CDR2 YSYEKL. This CDR3 has 16 residues. The ends lost 4 bases at V and 10 bases at J; junction bases unmatched: 11. This chain's CDR3 is CASSPLWDRGLGEQFF. The DNA for the CDR3 is TGCGCCAGCAGCCCCCTCTGGGACAGGGGGCTAGGGGAGCAGTTCTTC.

This sequence joins TRBV27 and TRBJ2-2, with 8 bases aligning to TRBD2. CDR1 MNHEY and CDR2 SMNVEV come from the germline V gene (reference sequence). This CDR3 has 16 amino acids. V was pared by 3 bases and J by 7 bases, with 10 bases of the junction left unmatched. The chain's CDR3 is CASSLYGRALGGELFF. The DNA of the CDR3 is TGTGCCAGCAGTTTGTACGGGAGGGCCTTGGGCGGGGAGCTGTTTTTT.

Comment on this clone: This sample includes further DNA sequences coding for the same CDR3. This chain connects TRBV2 to TRBJ1-5; D unresolved. This CDR3 is built from 14 residues. Germline V lookup: CDR1 SNHLY, CDR2 FYNNEI. The germline V and J ends were trimmed by 4 bases and 0 bases, with 7 bases remaining between them. The CDR3 reads CASSAGFSNQPQHF. As DNA, the CDR3 is TGTGCCAGCAGTGCAGGCTTTAGCAATCAGCCCCAGCATTTT.

V is TRBV7-3 and J is TRBJ2-2; no reliable D call. Trimming shortened V by 6 bases and J by 8 bases, and 16 bases separated the two germline ends. Germline V gene lookup returns CDR1 SGHTA and CDR2 FQGTGA. The CDR3 is made up of 14 amino acids. The CDR3: CASRPTAAPGELFF. The CDR3 nucleotides are TGTGCCAGCAGACCTACAGCAGCTCCAGGGGAGCTGTTTTTT.

The CDR3 region is CASRGQIGAEAFF. The CDR3 bases are TGTGCCAGCAGGGGACAGATCGGGGCTGAAGCTTTCTTT. V and J are TRBV6-5 and TRBJ1-1; 7 positions agree with TRBD1. V dropped 6 bases and J dropped 6; count of bases not matched to a gene: 7. The CDR3 runs to 13 residues. CDR1 and CDR2 (germline): MNHEY, SVGAGI.

V and J are TRBV12-3 or TRBV12-4 and TRBJ1-1; D uncertain. Trimming took 1 base from V and 7 from J, leaving 10 bases between them. The CDR3 runs 13 residues. The CDR3 region is CASSLGARYEAFF. CDR3 bases: TGTGCCAGCAGTTTAGGGGCCCGGTATGAAGCTTTCTTT.

The V call is TRBV6-4, the J call TRBJ2-3; 10 nucleotides line up with TRBD2. The germline V gene encodes CDR1 MRHNA and CDR2 SNTAGT. Trimming cost V 6 bases and J 3 bases; bases outside gene matches: 6. The CDR3 covers 15 residues. In DNA form, the CDR3 reads TGTGCCAGCAGCGCCGGGACTAGCGCAACAGATACGCAGTATTTT. This encodes CASSAGTSATDTQYF.

The gene calls are TRBV14 and TRBJ2-2, with D possibly matching TRBD1 (6 bases). Trimming stripped 3 bases from V and 7 bases from J, with 12 bases between. In germline, CDR1 is SGHDN, CDR2 FVKESK. The CDR3 is 14 residues long. The CDR3 sequence: CASSQLQGDGELFF. The CDR3 nucleotides read TGTGCCAGCAGCCAGCTACAGGGTGACGGGGAGCTGTTTTTT.

The V gene is TRBV5-1, the J gene TRBJ1-2; D is uncertain. The CDR3 sequence is 12 residues long. The germline CDR1 and CDR2 sequences are SGHRS and YFSETQ. V was cut by 2 bases and J by 8 bases, with 10 bases left in between. CDR3 region: CASSLGSGGYTF. CDR3 bases: TGCGCCAGCAGCTTAGGCTCGGGGGGCTACACCTTC. The entire variable domain, with the rest obtained from reference TRBV5-1 and TRBJ1-2, is as follows: KAGVTQTPRYLIKTRGQQVTLSCSPISGHRSVSWYQQTPGQGLQFLFEYFSETQRNKGNFPGRFSGRQFSNSRSEMNVSTLELGDSALYLCASSLGSGGYTFGSGTRLTVV.

This rearrangement joins TRBV6-4 to TRBJ2-1, with TRBD2 matching 10 bases. CDR1 is MRHNA and CDR2 is SNTAGT in the germline V gene. Losses at the gene ends were 3 bases for V and 8 bases for J; bases not matched to a gene: 10. There are 16 residues in the CDR3. The CDR3 DNA reads TGTGCCAGCAGTGATAAGGAAGCGGGAGGGCCGCATGAGCAGTTCTTC. This codes for CASSDKEAGGPHEQFF.

V is TRBV21-1 and J is TRBJ2-1; the table's D call, TRBD2, has no DNA check behind it. TRBV21-1 is recorded as a pseudogene. This CDR3 has 21 residues. In nucleotides, the CDR3 is TGTGCCAGCACCCCTCCGTATCTAGCGGGACCGACAAAAAGGTACTACAATGAGCAGTTCTTC. As protein: CASTPPYLAGPTKRYYNEQFF.

The chain has TRBV28 and TRBJ2-1; D perhaps matches TRBD2 (7 bases). Germline lookup yields CDR1 MDHEN and CDR2 SYDVKM. Trimming took 6 bases from V and 9 from J, leaving 30 bases between them. This CDR3 contains 18 residues. The CDR3 DNA reads as TGTGCCAGCAGCCCTATGCCCATGGGGGGGCTGAGGTTAGGTGAGCAGTTCTTC. Its protein product is CASSPMPMGGLRLGEQFF.

The chain uses TRBV6-2 or TRBV6-3 and TRBJ2-2, with D maybe TRBD1 (5 bases). V was cut by 4 bases and J by 9 bases, with 36 bases left in between. The CDR3 totals 21 residues. Germline values: CDR1 MNHEY, CDR2 SVGEGT. This CDR3 reads CASSSFRFDSEVGPIRRELFF. CDR3 DNA sequence: TGTGCCAGCAGTTCCTTCCGCTTCGACAGCGAAGTAGGCCCGATTCGCCGGGAGCTGTTTTTT.

This sequence joins TRBV12-3 or TRBV12-4 and TRBJ1-2, with 11 bases aligning to TRBD1. V lost 6 bases and J lost 7; bases outside the gene matches: 4. The CDR3 sequence is 13 residues long. This chain's CDR3 is CASSPGQGVGYTF. The CDR3 nucleotides are TGTGCCAGCAGCCCGGGACAGGGGGTTGGCTACACCTTC.

The chain is built from TRBV14 and TRBJ1-2; D is unclear. V was pared by 4 bases and J by 5 bases, with 11 bases between. The CDR3 totals 13 residues. The V gene's germline CDR1 is SGHDN and CDR2 FVKESK. The chain's CDR3 is CASSPDGNYGYTF. In DNA form, the CDR3 reads TGTGCCAGCAGCCCTGATGGCAATTATGGCTACACCTTC.

The chain uses TRBV28 and TRBJ1-4, with D tentatively TRBD1 (6 bases). CDR3 length equals 15 residues. Germline lookup yields CDR1 MDHEN and CDR2 SYDVKM. Trimming pared 2 bases from V and 7 bases from J, leaving 14 bases between. The CDR3 sequence is CASSLGGAQVEKLFF. CDR3 in DNA: TGTGCCAGCAGTTTAGGGGGGGCGCAGGTTGAAAAACTGTTTTTT.

The J gene is TRBJ2-5, the V gene TRBV30; 8 bases match TRBD1. The germline V gene encodes CDR1 GTSNPN and CDR2 SVGIG (reference sequence). V trimming: 5 bases; J trimming: 7 bases; junction bases outside the gene matches: 9. CDR3 length: 13 amino acids. CDR3 loop: CAWGDRRFRTQYF. The CDR3 nucleotides read TGTGCCTGGGGGGACAGGCGATTTAGGACCCAGTACTTC.

The V gene is TRBV29-1, the J gene TRBJ2-7; 11 positions agree with TRBD1. The CDR3 spans 15 residues. CDR1 and CDR2 (germline): SQVTM, ANQGSEA. J gave up 3 bases and V 6 bases, and 10 bases lay outside the gene matches. In nucleotides, the CDR3 is TGCAGCGTGAGAAGGTCGGGACAGGGGGTCTACGAGCAGTACTTC. This sequence encodes CSVRRSGQGVYEQYF.

The chain employs TRBV7-8 and TRBJ1-6, with 8 positions matching TRBD1. The CDR3 totals 14 residues. The V segment lost 3 bases and the J segment 10 bases; nucleotides outside the gene matches: 5. Germline values: CDR1 SGHVS, CDR2 FQNEAQ. The DNA of the CDR3 is TGTGCCAGCAGCTTGACCGGGACAGGATCACCCCTCCACTTT. Translating it yields CASSLTGTGSPLHF.

This clone was seen a single time. This same CDR3 is encoded by further DNA sequences in the sample. This chain joins TRBV6-5 and TRBJ2-1, with 9 bases matching TRBD2. CDR3 length: 15 residues. V lost 6 bases to trimming and J lost 3 bases; unmatched junction nucleotides: 6. The germline V gene encodes CDR1 MNHEY and CDR2 SVGAGI. CDR3 region: CASSLAGVGYNEQFF. The CDR3 nucleotides read TGTGCCAGCAGCTTAGCGGGAGTCGGCTACAATGAGCAGTTCTTC.